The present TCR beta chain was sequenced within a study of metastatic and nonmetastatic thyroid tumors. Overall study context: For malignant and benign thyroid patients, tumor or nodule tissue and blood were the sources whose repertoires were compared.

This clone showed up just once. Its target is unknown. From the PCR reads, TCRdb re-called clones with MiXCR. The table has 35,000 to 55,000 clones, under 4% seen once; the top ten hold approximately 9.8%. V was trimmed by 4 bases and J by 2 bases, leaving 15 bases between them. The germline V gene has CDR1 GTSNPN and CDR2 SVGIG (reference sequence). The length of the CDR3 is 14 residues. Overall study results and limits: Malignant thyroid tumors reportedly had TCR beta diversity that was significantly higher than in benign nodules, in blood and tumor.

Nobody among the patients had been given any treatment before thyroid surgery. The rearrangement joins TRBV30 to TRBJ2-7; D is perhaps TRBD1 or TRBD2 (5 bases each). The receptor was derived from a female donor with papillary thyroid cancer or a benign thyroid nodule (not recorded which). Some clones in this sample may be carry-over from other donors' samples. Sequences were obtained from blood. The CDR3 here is CAWTEGLGAYEQYF. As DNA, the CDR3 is TGTGCCTGGACCGAGGGTTTGGGGGCCTACGAGCAGTACTTC.